Each of the 24 T cell receptor beta chains below was sequenced from the same sample in a study of T cell clones after liver transplantation. Generated by immunoSEQ multiplex PCR, the TCRdb table keeps only in-frame clones and is missing some. The sample has around 19,000 clones; approximately 80% are singletons. The sequencing here drew on CD8+ T cells from blood, taken around 4.5 years after liver transplant. The source of these receptors is a human patient who received a liver transplant. Some T cells may be provided by the graft donor.

The genes are TRBV7-9 and TRBJ1-4; 11 nucleotides agree with TRBD1. The CDR3 length is 15 residues. With V trimmed by 4 bases and J by 8 bases, 6 bases remained unmatched. Germline assignment: CDR1 SEHNR and CDR2 FQNEAQ (reference sequence). DNA for the CDR3: TGTGCCAGCAGCTACCCGGACAGGGGGCAAGAAAAACTGTTTTTT. Residues: CASSYPDRGQEKLFF. The full variable domain, its missing parts supplied by reference TRBV7-9 and TRBJ1-4, is DTGVSQNPRHKITKRGQNVTFRCDPISEHNRLYWYRQTLGQGPEFLTYFQNEAQLEKSRLLSDRFSAERPKGSFSTLEIQRTEQGDSAMYLCASSYPDRGQEKLFFGSGTQLSVL.

This sequence joins TRBV6-1 and TRBJ2-7; D unresolved. This CDR3 spans 13 amino acids. The V gene lost 3 bases and the J gene lost 3 bases, with 9 bases spanning the gap. The germline V gene has CDR1 MNHNS and CDR2 SASEGT. CDR3 sequence reads: CASSDIYGYEQYF. DNA for the CDR3: TGTGCCAGCAGTGACATCTACGGCTACGAGCAGTACTTC.

The chain couples TRBV29-1 to TRBJ2-3, with D possibly TRBD1 on 7 matching bases. Trimming removed 8 bases from V and 5 bases from J, with 20 bases in between. Germline V gene sequence: CDR1 SQVTM, CDR2 ANQGSEA. The CDR3 length is 14 residues. Written as DNA, the CDR3 is TGCAGCATCCAACGACAGGGACTGGTAGATACGCAGTATTTT. Its protein product is CSIQRQGLVDTQYF.

The V gene is TRBV19, the J gene TRBJ2-2, with unresolved D. V was trimmed by 1 base and J by 7 bases, leaving 4 bases between them. The CDR3 spans 12 residues. Germline V gene sequence: CDR1 LNHDA, CDR2 SQIVND (reference sequence). This CDR3 reads CASSIVGGELFF. CDR3 coding DNA: TGTGCCAGTAGTATAGTAGGCGGGGAGCTGTTTTTT.

V and J are TRBV7-9 and TRBJ2-1, with D possibly TRBD2 on 6 matching bases. Trimming pared 1 base from V and 0 bases from J, leaving 10 bases between. Germline CDR1 SEHNR, CDR2 FQNEAQ (reference sequence). The CDR3 loop spans 16 amino acids. As DNA, the CDR3 is TGTGCCAGCAGCTTAGGGGGGGAGCTCTCCTACAATGAGCAGTTCTTC. Translation: CASSLGGELSYNEQFF.

This chain connects TRBV4-1 to TRBJ1-4; a possible D gene is TRBD1 (6 bases). The CDR3 spans 15 residues. Germline V gene lookup returns CDR1 MGHRA and CDR2 YSYEKL. V dropped 1 base and J dropped 6 bases, with 12 bases sitting between them. CDR3 sequence: CASSQVGGADEKLFF. The DNA of the CDR3 is TGCGCCAGCAGCCAAGTAGGGGGGGCGGATGAAAAACTGTTTTTT.

The rearrangement links TRBV11-2 to TRBJ1-5; a possible D gene is TRBD1 (6 bases). Germline lookup yields CDR1 SGHAT and CDR2 FQNNGV. Trimming removed 2 bases from V and 4 bases from J, with 6 bases in between. This CDR3 contains 13 residues. In DNA form, the CDR3 reads TGTGCCAGCAGCTTAACAGGGAATCAGCCCCAGCATTTT. This translates into CASSLTGNQPQHF.

A single count supports this clone. This chain connects TRBV27 to TRBJ2-5; D gene uncertain. Trimming removed 3 bases at V and 1 base at J, with 6 bases between. This CDR3 is built from 13 residues. Germline V gene sequence: CDR1 MNHEY, CDR2 SMNVEV (reference sequence). The CDR3 region is CASSFTIQETQYF. The CDR3 DNA sequence: TGTGCCAGCAGTTTTACCATCCAAGAGACCCAGTACTTC.

This clone was detected once. This chain uses TRBV12-5 with TRBJ2-2; 13 bases agree with TRBD2. The CDR3 is 17 amino acids. V lost 5 bases, J lost 5 bases, and 8 bases stayed unmatched. Germline-derived CDR1 and CDR2 are LGHNT and FRNRAP. Here the CDR3 DNA reads TGTGCTAGTGGTCCTGGACTAGCGGGGGCCGGGACCGGGGAGCTGTTTTTT. This translates into CASGPGLAGAGTGELFF.

The gene calls are TRBV5-5 and TRBJ2-7, with D possibly being TRBD1 (6 bases). Germline V gene data show CDR1 as SGHKS and CDR2 as YYEKEE (reference sequence). The ends were cut back, 2 bases at V and 4 bases at J, with 13 bases in the middle. The CDR3 is 14 amino acids. CDR3 DNA sequence: TGTGCCAGCAGCTTACAGGGAACAGATTACGAGCAGTACTTC. Translation gives CASSLQGTDYEQYF.

The V and J genes are TRBV7-9 and TRBJ1-1; unclear D gene. The V end was cut by 4 bases, the J end by 7 bases, with 13 bases between. CDR3 length: 13 amino acids. The V gene's germline CDR1 is SEHNR and CDR2 FQNEAQ (reference sequence). CDR3 sequence (DNA): TGTGCCAGCAGCTCAGGATTGCAAATTGAAGCTTTCTTT. Encoded protein: CASSSGLQIEAFF. Filled out from reference TRBV7-9 and TRBJ1-1, the complete variable domain reads DTGVSQNPRHKITKRGQNVTFRCDPISEHNRLYWYRQTLGQGPEFLTYFQNEAQLEKSRLLSDRFSAERPKGSFSTLEIQRTEQGDSAMYLCASSSGLQIEAFFGQGTRLTVV.

By sample share, this clone is medium-sized. Written as DNA, the CDR3 is TGTGCCAGCAATAGCGGTGACAATGAGCAGTTCTTC. Translated, it gives CASNSGDNEQFF. The chain recombines TRBV9 with TRBJ2-1; D is perhaps TRBD2 (6 bases). V was trimmed by 6 bases and J by 5 bases, leaving 9 bases between them. CDR3 length equals 12 residues. Germline CDR1 SGDLS, CDR2 YYNGEE.

This clone was detected only a few times. The chain recombines TRBV4-2 with TRBJ1-2, with no clear D. Trimming took off 0 bases at V and 8 bases at J, with 7 bases between the two ends. Germline CDR1 reads LGHNA; CDR2 reads YNFKEQ. CDR3 length: 12 amino acids. CDR3 sequence reads: CASSQEGLGYTF. The CDR3 DNA sequence: TGTGCCAGCAGCCAAGAGGGCTTAGGCTACACCTTC.

CDR3 bases: TGCGCCAGCAGCCAAGTTTCAGATACGCAGTATTTT. Amino acid sequence: CASSQVSDTQYF. The chain couples TRBV4-1 to TRBJ2-3, with D unresolved. Trimming removed 1 base from V and 4 bases from J, with 3 bases in between. Germline V gene sequence: CDR1 MGHRA, CDR2 YSYEKL. The CDR3 runs to 12 residues.

The V gene is TRBV4-1, the J gene TRBJ1-1; a possible D gene is TRBD1 (5 bases). Germline CDR1 and CDR2: MGHRA and YSYEKL. The CDR3 has 17 residues. Trimming pared 1 base from V and 3 bases from J, leaving 18 bases between. CDR3 region: CASSQVPARDDDTEAFF. The CDR3 DNA sequence: TGCGCCAGCAGCCAAGTACCCGCCCGGGACGACGACACTGAAGCTTTCTTT.

The chain links TRBV14 to TRBJ2-7; 9 bases align to TRBD1. Germline assignment: CDR1 SGHDN and CDR2 FVKESK. V trimming: 2 bases; J trimming: 7 bases; junction bases outside the gene matches: 9. The CDR3 has 15 residues. The CDR3 here is CASSQPGQGILEQYF. In DNA form, the CDR3 reads TGTGCCAGCAGCCAACCGGGACAGGGTATACTAGAGCAGTACTTC.

This clone qualifies as medium-sized. The chain has TRBV27 and TRBJ2-7, with 7 bases fitting TRBD1. This CDR3 spans 15 amino acids. CDR1 MNHEY and CDR2 SMNVEV come from the germline V gene (reference sequence). V dropped 7 bases and J dropped 5; count of bases not matched to a gene: 14. CDR3 nucleotides: TGTGCCAGCACCAGTAATAGACAGGGCAGGAACGAGCAGTACTTC. Translating gives CASTSNRQGRNEQYF.

V and J are TRBV19 and TRBJ2-7; 9 nucleotides align to TRBD1. The germline CDR1 and CDR2 sequences are LNHDA and SQIVND (reference sequence). V shed 1 base and J 3 bases; nucleotides not matched to a gene: 7. This CDR3 contains 16 residues. Here the CDR3 reads CASSIGGTGTIYEQYF. The DNA of the CDR3 is TGTGCCAGTAGTATAGGGGGGACAGGGACTATCTACGAGCAGTACTTC.

CDR3 coding DNA: TGTGCCAGCCTATCGTCTGCCTCGTGGGGCGGGGAGCTGTTTTTT. It yields the protein CASLSSASWGGELFF. The chain uses TRBV11-2 and TRBJ2-2; no definite D call. The CDR3 is 15 residues long. The ends were cut back, 8 bases at V and 7 bases at J, with 20 bases in the middle. Looked up from germline, CDR1 is SGHAT and CDR2 is FQNNGV.

This clone showed up just once. The rearrangement links TRBV7-9 to TRBJ1-2, with 10 bases lining up with TRBD1. The junction had 14 bases not matched to a gene; V was cut back by 5 bases and J by 5 bases. The CDR3 covers 17 residues. Germline lookup yields CDR1 SEHNR and CDR2 FQNEAQ (reference sequence). CDR3: CASSPTGGDLLLYGYTF. In nucleotides, the CDR3 is TGTGCCAGCAGCCCGACAGGGGGCGACCTTCTACTATATGGCTACACCTTC.

This clone showed up just a few times. This rearrangement joins TRBV5-5 to TRBJ2-2, with 7 bases that match TRBD1. The germline V gene encodes CDR1 SGHKS and CDR2 YYEKEE (reference sequence). V lost 0 bases to trimming and J lost 6 bases; unmatched junction nucleotides: 2. This CDR3 comprises 14 residues. The CDR3 protein is CASSLVQGAGELFF. The CDR3 coding sequence is TGTGCCAGCAGCTTGGTCCAGGGGGCCGGGGAGCTGTTTTTT.

This rearrangement joins TRBV7-9 to TRBJ2-7, with 8 bases that match TRBD1. Germline V gene lookup returns CDR1 SEHNR and CDR2 FQNEAQ (reference sequence). V trimming: 0 bases; J trimming: 5 bases; junction bases outside the gene matches: 6. CDR3 length: 15 amino acids. CDR3: CASSLAWTGSDEQYF. The CDR3 bases are TGTGCCAGCAGCTTAGCGTGGACAGGGTCCGACGAGCAGTACTTC.

This chain joins TRBV6-5 and TRBJ2-5; 12 positions match TRBD2. V trimming: 4 bases; J trimming: 5 bases; junction bases outside the gene matches: 8. The CDR3 covers 16 residues. The germline V gene encodes CDR1 MNHEY and CDR2 SVGAGI. As DNA, the CDR3 is TGTGCCAGCAGTTCTGAGACTAGCGGGGGCGGGGAGACCCAGTACTTC. Its translation: CASSSETSGGGETQYF.

This chain uses TRBV4-1 with TRBJ1-2; D may be TRBD1 (5 bases). Germline loops: CDR1 MGHRA, CDR2 YSYEKL. V was pared by 4 bases and J by 5 bases, with 20 bases between. CDR3 length equals 16 residues. The CDR3, as DNA: TGCGCCAGCAGCCCCGGTCGCGGGGGTGGAGGGTATGGCTACACCTTC. Protein sequence: CASSPGRGGGGYGYTF.